Sequencing of this T cell receptor (beta chain) was carried out in a study of identical twins. Study-wide findings and caveats: Reduced insertions were recorded for abundant cord blood beta clonotypes, with no such pattern in memory repertoires.

Healthy Caucasians, and only they, were the donors. CDR1 is SGHRS, CDR2 YFSETQ, per germline. The CDR3 runs 11 residues. It was template switching that added a universal primer site, and there were unique molecular identifiers on the cDNA. TCRdb itself ran the 5' RACE reads through MiXCR, one entry per CDR3 protein. Of some 300,000 distinct CDR3 sequences in the sample, around 12% were seen once. About this clonotype: Antigen unknown. A read error is possible here, since a much larger clone lies one base away.

The data were also submitted as part of a second study, on yellow fever vaccine responses in identical twins.

The clonotype originates from a woman aged 18-29 years in good health. Sequenced sample: CD8+ T cells sorted from blood. The chain uses TRBV5-1 and TRBJ2-1, with D uncertain. The DNA of the CDR3 is TGCGCCAGCAGCATGAATAATGAGCTGTTCTTC. Translating gives CASSMNNELFF.